The rows below give T cell receptor beta chains drawn from one sample of a study of T cells in Graves' hyperthyroidism and ophthalmopathy. TCRdb ran MiXCR on the multiplex PCR reads and lists one entry per CDR3 protein. Of some 350,000 distinct CDR3 sequences listed, about 13% are singletons. Sequencing was carried out using blood. Every receptor here comes from a middle-aged woman with Graves' ophthalmopathy. Each CDR3 is given with its conserved first and last residue. D genes are given only for firm matches. Rows may omit the clone size; those that give it use once, few, many or a size class.

j_gene: TRBJ1-2; d_gene: .; abundance: many; v_gene: TRBV20-1; len: 13; CDR3aa: CSARDGGYYGYTF; CDR3nt: TGCAGTGCTAGAGATGGAGGGTACTATGGCTACACCTTC
j_gene: TRBJ2-7; d_gene: .; abundance: few; v_gene: TRBV18; len: 13; CDR3aa: CASSPPEGYEQYF; CDR3nt: TGTGCCAGCTCACCCCCGGAGGGCTACGAGCAGTACTTC
j_gene: TRBJ1-1; d_gene: .; abundance: .; v_gene: TRBV4-1; len: 15; CDR3aa: CASSQSFVGRTEAFF; CDR3nt: TGCGCCAGCAGCCAGTCCTTTGTGGGGAGGACTGAAGCTTTCTTT
j_gene: TRBJ2-3; d_gene: .; abundance: many; v_gene: TRBV24-1; len: 15; CDR3aa: CATSEVVTGTDTQYF; CDR3nt: TGTGCCACCAGTGAAGTAGTTACGGGCACAGATACGCAGTATTTT
j_gene: TRBJ2-7; d_gene: TRBD2; abundance: many; v_gene: TRBV20-1; len: 16; CDR3aa: CSARGWPAGGSYEQYF; CDR3nt: TGCAGTGCTAGAGGGTGGCCAGCGGGGGGATCCTACGAGCAGTACTTC
j_gene: TRBJ1-1; d_gene: .; abundance: .; v_gene: TRBV7-9; len: 21; CDR3aa: CASSRVERVGWQAVMNTEAFF; CDR3nt: TGTGCCAGCAGCAGAGTGGAGAGGGTGGGTTGGCAGGCGGTAATGAACACTGAAGCTTTCTTT
j_gene: TRBJ1-2; d_gene: TRBD1; abundance: few; v_gene: TRBV5-6; len: 16; CDR3aa: CASSLLAPTGNYGYTF; CDR3nt: TGTGCCAGCAGCTTGTTAGCCCCGACAGGGAACTATGGCTACACCTTC
j_gene: TRBJ1-2; d_gene: .; abundance: many; v_gene: TRBV7-2; len: 16; CDR3aa: CASSFGRAGANYGYTF; CDR3nt: TGTGCCAGCAGCTTCGGTCGGGCAGGGGCGAACTATGGCTACACCTTC
j_gene: TRBJ2-5; d_gene: .; abundance: many; v_gene: TRBV28; len: 15; CDR3aa: CASSFGSGVSETQYF; CDR3nt: TGTGCCAGCAGTTTTGGGTCAGGGGTTTCGGAGACCCAGTACTTC
j_gene: TRBJ2-1; d_gene: .; abundance: many; v_gene: TRBV7-2; len: 15; CDR3aa: CASSPSGGAYNEQFF; CDR3nt: TGCGCCAGCAGCCCCTCGGGCGGGGCCTACAATGAGCAGTTCTTC
j_gene: TRBJ1-1; d_gene: .; abundance: .; v_gene: TRBV5-1; len: 13; CDR3aa: CASSLEGHTEAFF; CDR3nt: TGCGCCAGCAGCTTGGAGGGGCACACTGAAGCTTTCTTT